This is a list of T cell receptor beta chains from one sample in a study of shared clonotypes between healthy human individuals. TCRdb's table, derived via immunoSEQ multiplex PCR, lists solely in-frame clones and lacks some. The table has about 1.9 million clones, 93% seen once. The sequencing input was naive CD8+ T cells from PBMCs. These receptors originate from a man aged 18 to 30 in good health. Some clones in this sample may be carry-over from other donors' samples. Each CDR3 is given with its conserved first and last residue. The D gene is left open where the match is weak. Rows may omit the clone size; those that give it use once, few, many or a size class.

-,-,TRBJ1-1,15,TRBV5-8,CERATLGWVNTEAFF,TGTGAAAGGGCCACACTAGGGTGGGTGAACACTGAAGCTTTCTTT
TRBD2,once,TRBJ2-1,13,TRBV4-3,CASSLGRANEQFF,TGCGCCAGCAGCCTCGGGAGGGCCAATGAGCAGTTCTTC
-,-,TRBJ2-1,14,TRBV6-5,CASSYGTPYNEQFF,TGTGCCAGCAGTTACGGGACTCCGTACAATGAGCAGTTCTTC
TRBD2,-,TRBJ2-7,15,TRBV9,CASSRGASGIDEQYF,TGTGCCAGCAGCCGTGGGGCTAGCGGGATTGACGAGCAGTACTTC
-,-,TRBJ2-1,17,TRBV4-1,CASSQGPSETIYNEQFF,TGCGCCAGCAGCCAAGGTCCCTCAGAAACAATCTACAATGAGCAGTTCTTC
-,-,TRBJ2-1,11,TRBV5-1,CASSFSNEQFF,TGCGCCAGCAGCTTCAGCAATGAGCAGTTCTTC
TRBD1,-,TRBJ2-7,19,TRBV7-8,CASSPLFLGPGQRSYEQYF,TGTGCCAGCAGCCCGCTATTCCTAGGGCCGGGACAGCGATCCTACGAGCAGTACTTC
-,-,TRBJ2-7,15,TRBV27,CASSFVGPVSYEQYF,TGTGCCAGCAGTTTCGTAGGGCCTGTATCCTACGAGCAGTACTTC
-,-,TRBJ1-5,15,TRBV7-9,CASSSRGQEDQPQHF,TGTGCCAGCAGTTCGCGAGGGCAGGAGGATCAGCCCCAGCATTTT
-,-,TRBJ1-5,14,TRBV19,CASSPPPNNQPQHF,TGTGCCAGTAGCCCACCCCCGAATAATCAGCCCCAGCATTTT
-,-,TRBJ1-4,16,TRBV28,CASSLNPGATNEKLFF,TGTGCCAGCAGTTTAAACCCGGGTGCAACTAATGAAAAACTGTTTTTT
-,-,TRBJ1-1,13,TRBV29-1,CSVEGPGETEAFF,TGCAGCGTTGAAGGGCCGGGTGAGACTGAAGCTTTCTTT
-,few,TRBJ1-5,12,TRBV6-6,CASSWAVQPQHF,TGTGCCAGCAGTTGGGCCGTTCAGCCCCAGCATTTT
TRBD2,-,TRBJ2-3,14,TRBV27,CASRIAGVLDTQYF,TGTGCCAGCAGAATAGCGGGAGTGTTGGATACGCAGTATTTT
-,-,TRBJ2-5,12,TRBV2,CASSRYQETQYF,TGTGCCAGCAGTCGGTACCAAGAGACCCAGTACTTC
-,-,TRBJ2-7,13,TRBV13,CASSPGDTYEQYF,TGTGCCAGCAGCCCCGGGGACACCTACGAGCAGTACTTC
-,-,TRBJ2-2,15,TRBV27,CASSNSGMNTGELFF,TGTGCCAGCAGCAATAGCGGAATGAACACCGGGGAGCTGTTTTTT
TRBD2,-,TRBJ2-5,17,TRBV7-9,CASSLFTGGWVGETQYF,TGTGCCAGCAGCTTATTTACGGGAGGTTGGGTCGGAGAGACCCAGTACTTC
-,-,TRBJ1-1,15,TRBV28,CASTQVTAVNTEAFF,TGTGCCAGCACCCAAGTGACAGCAGTGAACACTGAAGCTTTCTTT
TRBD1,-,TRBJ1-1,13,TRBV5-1,CASGQGLNTEAFF,TGCGCCAGCGGACAGGGTTTGAACACTGAAGCTTTCTTT
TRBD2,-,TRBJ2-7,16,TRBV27,CASSSHTSGRPYEQYF,TGTGCCAGCAGTTCGCATACTAGCGGGAGACCCTACGAGCAGTACTTC
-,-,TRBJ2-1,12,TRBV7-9,CASSLIVNEQFF,TGTGCCAGCAGCCTTATAGTGAATGAGCAGTTCTTC